The 19 T cell receptor beta chains in this list originate from one sample, sequenced in a study of Ad26.COV2.S vaccination and SARS-CoV-2 variants. As for treatment: around 19 received Ad26.COV2.S at low or high dose, single or two shots; roughly five received placebo; per-sample allocation not given. Sample collection was performed on day 63 after the first vaccine or placebo injection. The protocol was immunoSEQ multiplex PCR, while the TCRdb copy is restricted to in-frame clones and leaves out a portion. Of 400,000 to 500,000 clones listed, 89% are singletons. The input for sequencing was peripheral blood, taken in a trial of Ad26.COV2.S vaccine versus placebo. These TCRs come from a person between 18 and 65 years old who received the Ad26.COV2.S COVID-19 vaccine or a placebo.

The chain is built from TRBV28 and TRBJ2-3; tentatively, D is TRBD2 (6 bases). The germline V gene has CDR1 MDHEN and CDR2 SYDVKM. Trimming shortened V by 6 bases and J by 6 bases, and 19 bases separated the two germline ends. The CDR3 extends over 15 amino acids. The chain's CDR3 is CASRNRGKRVDTQYF. In DNA form, the CDR3 reads TGTGCCAGCAGGAACCGGGGAAAGCGGGTGGATACGCAGTATTTT.

The rearrangement uses TRBV29-1 and TRBJ1-1, with 8 bases lining up with TRBD1. The CDR3 has 14 residues. Germline CDR1 is SQVTM and CDR2 is ANQGSEA. With V trimmed by 6 bases and J by 4 bases, 10 bases remained unmatched. The CDR3 spells CSVQGGPGSTEAFF. The CDR3 DNA reads as TGCAGCGTACAGGGGGGGCCGGGGAGCACTGAAGCTTTCTTT. The variable domain in full, completed from reference TRBV29-1 and TRBJ1-1, reads SAVISQKPSRDICQRGTSLTIQCQVDSQVTMMFWYRQQPGQSLTLIATANQGSEATYESGFVIDKFPISRPNLTFSTLTVSNMSPEDSSIYLCSVQGGPGSTEAFFGQGTRLTVV.

V and J are TRBV2 and TRBJ2-3; 8 positions match TRBD2. The ends lost 6 bases at V and 7 bases at J; junction bases unmatched: 9. Germline assignment: CDR1 SNHLY and CDR2 FYNNEI. The CDR3 runs 14 residues. This CDR3 is CASRSAGGWNTQYF. In DNA form, the CDR3 reads TGTGCCAGCAGAAGCGCGGGGGGTTGGAATACGCAGTATTTT. Full variable domain (missing parts from reference TRBV2 and TRBJ2-3): EPEVTQTPSHQVTQMGQEVILRCVPISNHLYFYWYRQILGQKVEFLVSFYNNEISEKSEIFDDQFSVERPDGSNFTLKIRSTKLEDSAMYFCASRSAGGWNTQYFGPGTRLTVL.

CDR3 residues: CASSPRTGSDEQYF. Here the CDR3 DNA reads TGCGCCAGCAGCCCACGGACAGGGTCCGACGAGCAGTACTTC. The V gene is TRBV5-1, the J gene TRBJ2-7, with 8 bases matching TRBD1. The germline V gene encodes CDR1 SGHRS and CDR2 YFSETQ. The CDR3 runs to 14 residues. V gave up 4 bases and J gave up 5 bases; unmatched junction bases: 8.

J is TRBJ1-5 and V is TRBV5-1, with a possible D match to TRBD1 (5 bases). V dropped 3 bases and J dropped 3 bases, with 10 bases sitting between them. Germline V lookup: CDR1 SGHRS, CDR2 YFSETQ. The CDR3 is made up of 14 amino acids. CDR3 sequence reads: CASSSGDFNQPQHF. CDR3 sequence (DNA): TGCGCCAGCAGCTCCGGGGACTTCAATCAGCCCCAGCATTTT.

The chain couples TRBV19 to TRBJ1-5, with 10 bases that match TRBD1. V shed 0 bases, J shed 4 bases, and the junction held 3 bases outside the gene matches. Germline CDR1 LNHDA, CDR2 SQIVND (reference sequence). This CDR3 has 16 amino acids. CDR3 bases: TGTGCCAGTAGTATAGACGGGACAGGGGCTAATCAGCCCCAGCATTTT. Residues: CASSIDGTGANQPQHF.

The chain uses TRBV6-5 and TRBJ2-1; D gene ambiguous. The CDR3 covers 15 residues. CDR1 is MNHEY, CDR2 SVGAGI, per germline. Trimming left V 7 bases short and J 8 bases short, with 21 bases between. The CDR3 DNA reads as TGTGCCAGCAATCCCCCTTCTTCTCGGGTGGATGAGCAGTTCTTC. Its protein is CASNPPSSRVDEQFF.

The genes are TRBV18 and TRBJ2-7, with D possibly matching TRBD2 (6 bases). CDR1 is KGHSH and CDR2 is LQKENI in the germline V gene. Trimming took off 3 bases at V and 2 bases at J, with 8 bases between the two ends. This CDR3 comprises 13 residues. CDR3 DNA: TGTGCCAGCTCACCCACGGGGGCCTACGAGCAGTACGTC. It specifies CASSPTGAYEQYV.

CDR3 coding DNA: TGTGCCAGCAGTTCAAGGTGGCCGGGATCTAACTATGGCTACACCTTC. Its translation is CASSSRWPGSNYGYTF. The chain couples TRBV7-8 to TRBJ1-2, with D uncertain. The V end lost 6 bases, the J end lost 0 bases, and 17 bases lay between the germline ends. CDR1 is SGHVS and CDR2 is FQNEAQ in the germline V gene. The CDR3 has 16 residues.

The V and J genes are TRBV30 and TRBJ2-7, with unresolved D. Germline V gene data show CDR1 as GTSNPN and CDR2 as SVGIG (reference sequence). The CDR3 runs 11 residues. The V end was cut by 2 bases, the J end by 6 bases, with 8 bases between. The CDR3 DNA reads as TGTGCCTGGAGTTTGGGTTTCGAGCAGTACGTC. It specifies CAWSLGFEQYV.

The V gene is TRBV11-1, the J gene TRBJ2-3, with D perhaps TRBD2 (6 bases). Trimming removed 3 bases from V and 4 bases from J, with 8 bases in between. Per germline, CDR1 SGHAT and CDR2 FQDESV (reference sequence). The CDR3 length is 13 residues. CDR3 amino acids: CASSFPGADTQYF. The DNA of the CDR3 is TGTGCCAGCAGCTTCCCGGGAGCAGATACGCAGTATTTT.

The chain is built from TRBV2 and TRBJ1-1, with a possible D match to TRBD1 (6 bases). The V end was cut by 7 bases, the J end by 6 bases, with 18 bases between. Germline CDR1 and CDR2: SNHLY and FYNNEI. CDR3 length equals 14 residues. The CDR3 sequence is CASKTTGTGAEAFF. CDR3 DNA sequence: TGTGCCAGCAAAACTACAGGGACTGGGGCTGAAGCTTTCTTT.

The chain carries TRBV2 and TRBJ1-2; D gene uncertain. The germline V gene encodes CDR1 SNHLY and CDR2 FYNNEI. This CDR3 contains 12 residues. V lost 4 bases and J lost 6, with 9 bases in between. As DNA, the CDR3 is TGTGCCAGCAGTGTGCAAGGGAATGGCTACACCTTC. It specifies CASSVQGNGYTF.

The chain employs TRBV19 and TRBJ1-5; D uncertain. V lost 6 bases and J lost 0, with 9 bases in between. Germline V gene lookup returns CDR1 LNHDA and CDR2 SQIVND (reference sequence). The CDR3 consists of 14 residues. This chain's CDR3 is CASRGDYSNQPQHF. DNA for the CDR3: TGTGCCAGTAGGGGAGACTATAGCAATCAGCCCCAGCATTTT.

This chain connects TRBV6-5 to TRBJ2-5; 7 nucleotides line up with TRBD1. Germline V CDR1 and CDR2: MNHEY, SVGAGI. After removal of 8 bases from V and 5 bases from J, the junction contained 8 bases not matched to a gene. The CDR3 has 13 residues. DNA of the CDR3: TGTGCCAGCTTCCTCGGGACAGACGAGACCCAGTACTTC. This gives the protein CASFLGTDETQYF.

This chain uses TRBV18 with TRBJ2-6; D remains unclear. CDR1 is KGHSH, CDR2 LQKENI, per germline. This CDR3 is built from 14 residues. V was pared by 4 bases and J by 1 base, with 5 bases between. The CDR3 DNA sequence: TGTGCCAGCTCACTTACATCTGGGGCCAACGTCCTGACTTTC. Protein sequence: CASSLTSGANVLTF.

This chain joins TRBV5-1 and TRBJ2-3; D not resolved. The CDR3 runs to 14 residues. V lost 2 bases and J lost 5, with 12 bases in between. Germline loops: CDR1 SGHRS, CDR2 YFSETQ. The CDR3 here is CASSLLSGQDTQYF. CDR3 bases: TGCGCCAGCAGCTTATTGTCAGGTCAAGATACGCAGTATTTT. Supplemented by reference TRBV5-1 and TRBJ2-3, the full variable domain reads KAGVTQTPRYLIKTRGQQVTLSCSPISGHRSVSWYQQTPGQGLQFLFEYFSETQRNKGNFPGRFSGRQFSNSRSEMNVSTLELGDSALYLCASSLLSGQDTQYFGPGTRLTVL.

This chain connects TRBV15 to TRBJ2-2, with TRBD1 identical over 8 bases. Germline CDR1 reads LNHNV; CDR2 reads YYDKDF (reference sequence). The length of the CDR3 is 15 residues. With 5 bases clipped from V and 2 bases from J, the junction kept 4 bases outside the gene matches. The CDR3 DNA follows: TGTGCCACCAGCCCGACAGGGGACAACACCGGGGAGCTGTTTTTT. As protein: CATSPTGDNTGELFF.

This clone was observed a few times. This chain joins TRBV19 and TRBJ1-1; unclear D gene. Per germline, CDR1 LNHDA and CDR2 SQIVND (reference sequence). This CDR3 is built from 12 residues. V gave up 7 bases and J gave up 6 bases, with 12 bases separating them. The CDR3 here is CASITERPEAFF. The CDR3 DNA sequence: TGTGCCAGTATCACGGAACGGCCTGAAGCTTTCTTT.